The next 16 T cell receptor beta chains were all read from a single sample in a study of post-analysis software for immune sequencing data. General study findings and limits: Five or six TRBV segments appeared more often in patients than in controls, and TRBV5-6, TRBV5-1 and TRBV20-1 were among these.

For these TCRs, the target antigens are not known. The library was made from cDNA and included unique molecular identifiers. One entry per CDR3 protein results from TCRdb running MiXCR on the PCR reads. This sample has roughly 800,000 distinct CDR3 sequences; around 53% occur once, and the top ten carry about 4.8%. Material for sequencing was blood. These receptors all stem from a girl aged 10 to 17 with multiple sclerosis.

V and J are TRBV5-1 and TRBJ1-1; no firm D call. Germline CDR1 is SGHRS and CDR2 is YFSETQ. The CDR3 has 14 residues. Trimming took off 3 bases at V and 10 bases at J, with 19 bases between the two ends. The DNA of the CDR3 is TGCGCCAGCAGCTCGGCCATACCCGGACGGTTAGCTTTCTTT. Translation: CASSSAIPGRLAFF.

The V and J genes are TRBV5-1 and TRBJ1-1; maybe TRBD1 (6 bases). Germline V gene lookup returns CDR1 SGHRS and CDR2 YFSETQ. The CDR3 totals 14 residues. Trimming pared 4 bases from V and 5 bases from J, leaving 15 bases between. The CDR3 reads CASSMGYRETEAFF. The CDR3 DNA follows: TGCGCCAGCAGCATGGGTTACAGGGAGACTGAAGCTTTCTTT.

CDR3 region: CASSVRGPSTDTQYF. The CDR3, as DNA: TGTGCCAGCAGTGTCCGCGGTCCCTCCACAGATACGCAGTATTTT. The gene calls are TRBV25-1 and TRBJ2-3, with D uncertain. This CDR3 is 15 amino acids long. V was clipped by 4 bases and J by 2 bases, with 13 bases between them. Germline CDR1 is MGHDK and CDR2 is SYGVNS.

This chain links TRBV6-5 with TRBJ2-1, with a possible D match to TRBD2 (5 bases). The CDR3 consists of 12 residues. CDR1 is MNHEY and CDR2 is SVGAGI in the germline V gene. Trimming removed 6 bases from V and 7 bases from J, with 10 bases in between. The CDR3 DNA reads TGTGCCAGCAGCCACAGCGGAAATGAGCAGTTCTTC. It codes for CASSHSGNEQFF.

The CDR3 region has the DNA TGTGCCAGCAGCTGGGGGCGACAGGTCGGAGAGCCCCAGCATTTT. This gives the protein CASSWGRQVGEPQHF. The chain recombines TRBV7-2 with TRBJ1-5; the D gene is possibly TRBD1 (6 bases). Germline values: CDR1 SGHTA, CDR2 FQGNSA. This CDR3 is 15 amino acids long. The V end lost 4 bases, the J end lost 8 bases, and 18 bases lay between the germline ends.

This clonotype has only a few counts. This chain uses TRBV9 with TRBJ2-1; tentative D call: TRBD2 (6 bases). The V end was cut by 0 bases, the J end by 6 bases, with 13 bases between. Germline V gives CDR1 SGDLS, CDR2 YYNGEE. CDR3 length equals 15 residues. The CDR3 coding sequence is TGTGCCAGCAGCGTAGGGGCTAGCGCGGCCAATGAGCAGTTCTTC. Its protein product is CASSVGASAANEQFF.

V is TRBV7-6 and J is TRBJ2-5; 8 positions agree with TRBD1. In germline, CDR1 is SGHVS, CDR2 FNYEAQ. With 6 bases clipped from V and 5 bases from J, the junction kept 8 bases outside the gene matches. The CDR3 is 14 residues long. Here the CDR3 DNA reads TGTGCCAGCAGACCTCGGACAGGGATGGAGACCCAGTACTTC. Translating it yields CASRPRTGMETQYF.

Comment on this clonotype: Mismatch with germline at one junction end may stem from a read error. The chain employs TRBV4-1 and TRBJ2-6; no clear D. The CDR3 spans 15 residues. Germline CDR1 and CDR2: MGHRA and YSYEKL. The CDR3 is CASGQDRSGANVLTF. In DNA, the CDR3 is TGCGCCAGCGGCCAAGATCGCTCTGGGGCCAACGTCCTGACTTTC.

The rearrangement joins TRBV25-1 to TRBJ2-1; 12 bases line up with TRBD2. The CDR3 loop spans 19 amino acids. The V gene end was trimmed by 1 base and the J gene end by 0 bases; junction bases not matched to a gene: 7. Germline V gives CDR1 MGHDK, CDR2 SYGVNS. In nucleotides, the CDR3 is TGTGCCAGCAGTGAATTTGGGCTAGCGGGAGGGCGCTCCTACAATGAGCAGTTCTTC. Its translation is CASSEFGLAGGRSYNEQFF.

V gene TRBV7-3 combines with J gene TRBJ2-7; 10 bases are a match to TRBD1. From germline, CDR1 is SGHTA and CDR2 FQGTGA. CDR3 length equals 16 residues. Trimming removed 1 base from V and 4 bases from J; junction bases left unmatched: 7. Here the CDR3 DNA reads TGTGCCAGCAGCTTAAAAGGTGGACAGGGGGGATACGAGCAGTACTTC. This sequence encodes CASSLKGGQGGYEQYF.

There are many counts of this clonotype. The CDR3 DNA follows: TGCGCCAGCAGTATAGCGGGACAGCACCACACAGATACGCAGTATTTT. Its translation: CASSIAGQHHTDTQYF. V usage is TRBV5-1 and J usage is TRBJ2-3, with D possibly being TRBD2 (8 bases). The CDR3 totals 16 residues. The germline V gene has CDR1 SGHRS and CDR2 YFSETQ. V was shortened by 5 bases and J by 2 bases, with 18 bases between the two germline ends.

The chain joins TRBV10-3 to TRBJ2-2, with TRBD1 matching 7 bases. The CDR3 covers 14 residues. Trimming at V came to 10 bases and at J to 4 bases, leaving 9 bases not matched to a gene. Per the germline V gene, CDR1 is ENHRY and CDR2 is SYGVKD. The CDR3 DNA sequence: TGTGCCACCTTTGGACAGGACGGCACCGGGGAGCTGTTTTTT. It encodes CATFGQDGTGELFF.

This chain uses TRBV9 with TRBJ2-3; D is possibly TRBD2 (5 bases). Trimming stripped 4 bases from V and 2 bases from J, with 14 bases between. The CDR3 sequence is 15 residues long. Looked up from germline, CDR1 is SGDLS and CDR2 is YYNGEE. The CDR3 DNA reads TGTGCCAGCAGCATCGGGATGGGGTTCACAGATACGCAGTATTTT. This gives the protein CASSIGMGFTDTQYF.

The V call is TRBV29-1, the J call TRBJ2-2; D remains unclear. This CDR3 region has 14 residues. The germline V gene encodes CDR1 SQVTM and CDR2 ANQGSEA. The V end lost 6 bases, the J end lost 0 bases, and 11 bases lay between the germline ends. In DNA, the CDR3 is TGCAGCGTCGCCCGACTCTCGAACACCGGGGAGCTGTTTTTT. Protein sequence: CSVARLSNTGELFF.

This chain links TRBV7-8 with TRBJ2-7, with unresolved D. Trimming left V 6 bases short and J 5 bases short, with 17 bases between. Germline assignment: CDR1 SGHVS and CDR2 FQNEAQ. The CDR3 is 14 amino acids. The CDR3, as DNA: TGTGCCAGCAGGGCCAAGGTAGCTGGGAACGAGCAGTACTTC. It specifies CASRAKVAGNEQYF.

Of note for this clonotype: The CDR3 carries no conserved terminal phenylalanine or tryptophan, so it likely arises from a read error. V gene TRBV11-2 combines with J gene TRBJ1-1; D is undetermined. The CDR3 totals 13 residues. V was pared by 5 bases and J by 3 bases, with 10 bases between. Germline values: CDR1 SGHAT, CDR2 FQNNGV. As DNA, the CDR3 is TGTGCCAGCAGCCTCGAACGAGACACTGAAGCTTTCTTG. It yields the protein CASSLERDTEAFL.